This passage covers 21 T cell receptor beta chains from one sample sequenced in a study of blood T cell repertoires in COVID-19. The data were produced by immunoSEQ multiplex PCR, yet TCRdb's version contains in-frame clones alone and is incomplete. Of under 350,000 clones in the sample, around 86% are singletons; the top ten hold approximately 4%. The specimen sequenced was PBMCs or T cells enriched from blood (not recorded which). Every receptor here comes from a middle-aged woman with acute COVID-19.

The chain combines TRBV5-1 with TRBJ2-3; the match to TRBD2 covers 9 bases. V lost 5 bases, J lost 2 bases, and 3 bases stayed unmatched. Looked up from germline, CDR1 is SGHRS and CDR2 is YFSETQ. This CDR3 has 14 amino acids. CDR3 coding DNA: TGCGCCAGCAGGATAGCGGGGGACACAGATACGCAGTATTTT. This encodes CASRIAGDTDTQYF. The full variable domain, rest sourced from reference TRBV5-1 and TRBJ2-3, is KAGVTQTPRYLIKTRGQQVTLSCSPISGHRSVSWYQQTPGQGLQFLFEYFSETQRNKGNFPGRFSGRQFSNSRSEMNVSTLELGDSALYLCASRIAGDTDTQYFGPGTRLTVL.

The chain combines TRBV18 with TRBJ2-1; a possible D gene is TRBD1 (6 bases). The CDR3 contains 10 residues. Deletions cut 4 bases from V and 12 bases from J, with 7 bases between. Germline CDR1 reads KGHSH; CDR2 reads LQKENI. CDR3 residues: CASSQQGQFF. CDR3 in DNA: TGTGCCAGCTCACAACAGGGGCAGTTCTTC. Full variable domain (rest looked up from reference TRBV18 and TRBJ2-1): NAGVMQNPRHLVRRRGQEARLRCSPMKGHSHVYWYRQLPEEGLKFMVYLQKENIIDESGMPKERFSAEFPKEGPSILRIQQVVRGDSAAYFCASSQQGQFFGPGTRLTVL.

The chain couples TRBV7-3 to TRBJ2-2; perhaps TRBD1 as D (6 bases). This CDR3 is 15 amino acids long. From germline, CDR1 is SGHTA and CDR2 FQGTGA. Trimming stripped 6 bases from V and 4 bases from J, with 15 bases between. In nucleotides, the CDR3 is TGTGCCAGCAGAATGGACAGCCAAGTCACCGGGGAGCTGTTTTTT. This translates into CASRMDSQVTGELFF.

The V gene is TRBV5-4, the J gene TRBJ2-3, with 10 bases fitting TRBD2. Looked up from germline, CDR1 is SGHNT and CDR2 is YYREEE (reference sequence). The CDR3 extends over 15 amino acids. V shed 4 bases, J shed 5 bases, and the junction held 7 bases outside the gene matches. CDR3: CASSPERGGLDTQYF. In DNA form, the CDR3 reads TGTGCCAGCAGCCCCGAGCGGGGGGGTTTAGATACGCAGTATTTT.

The count of this clone is one. V gene TRBV11-2 combines with J gene TRBJ1-2; TRBD1 matches at 10 bases. The junction had 7 bases not matched to a gene; V was cut back by 4 bases and J by 5 bases. CDR3 length: 15 amino acids. Germline CDR1 and CDR2: SGHAT and FQNNGV. The CDR3 reads CASSSRGQGTYGYTF. CDR3 nucleotides: TGTGCCAGCAGCTCCCGGGGACAGGGGACATATGGCTACACCTTC.

This clone was detected only once. CDR3 bases: TGTGCCAGCAGTTCACTAGCGGGGGTAAAGGGGGTTCGCGAGACCCAGTACTTC. It specifies CASSSLAGVKGVRETQYF. The J gene is TRBJ2-5, the V gene TRBV27; 11 nucleotides line up with TRBD2. CDR3 length: 18 residues. The germline V gene has CDR1 MNHEY and CDR2 SMNVEV (reference sequence). V dropped 4 bases and J dropped 5; count of bases not matched to a gene: 15.

This chain links TRBV19 with TRBJ1-5; D remains ambiguous. This CDR3 spans 12 amino acids. The V end lost 7 bases, the J end lost 9 bases, and 13 bases lay between the germline ends. Per the germline V gene, CDR1 is LNHDA and CDR2 is SQIVND (reference sequence). The CDR3 sequence: CASNPDGGPQHF. The CDR3 nucleotides read TGTGCCAGTAACCCGGACGGAGGGCCCCAGCATTTT.

The CDR3: CAISEYRTGTTYEQYF. CDR3 sequence (DNA): TGTGCCATCAGTGAGTATCGGACAGGGACGACCTACGAGCAGTACTTC. This chain joins TRBV10-3 and TRBJ2-7; 8 bases fit TRBD1. Germline V lookup: CDR1 ENHRY, CDR2 SYGVKD. V gave up 1 base and J gave up 2 bases; unmatched junction bases: 7. This CDR3 contains 16 residues.

The chain has TRBV19 and TRBJ1-5, with 9 nucleotides matching TRBD1. The CDR3 is 14 amino acids. J was trimmed by 3 bases and V by 6 bases; bases with no gene match: 3. Germline V CDR1 and CDR2: LNHDA, SQIVND (reference sequence). The CDR3 coding sequence is TGTGCCAGTAGAGGACAGGGGCTCAATCAGCCCCAGCATTTT. Amino acids: CASRGQGLNQPQHF.

The J gene is TRBJ1-2, the V gene TRBV24-1, with no clear D. Looked up from germline, CDR1 is KGHDR and CDR2 is SFDVKD. This CDR3 comprises 14 residues. V gave up 7 bases and J gave up 2 bases, with 13 bases separating them. CDR3: CATSDLWANYGYTF. CDR3 sequence (DNA): TGTGCCACCAGCGACCTCTGGGCGAACTATGGCTACACCTTC.

With respect to this clone: Distinct nucleotide sequences in the sample also encode this CDR3. The V gene is TRBV7-8, the J gene TRBJ1-1; maybe TRBD1 (5 bases). CDR3 length: 13 amino acids. CDR1 and CDR2 from the germline V gene are SGHVS and FQNEAQ. V lost 2 bases to trimming and J lost 1 base, with 5 bases between them. This CDR3 reads CASSLQGNTEAFF. The CDR3 nucleotides read TGTGCCAGCAGCTTACAGGGGAACACTGAAGCTTTCTTT.

The chain recombines TRBV11-2 with TRBJ1-1; 9 nucleotides match TRBD1. This CDR3 spans 16 amino acids. Per the germline V gene, CDR1 is SGHAT and CDR2 is FQNNGV. After removal of 1 base from V and 9 bases from J, the junction contained 12 bases not matched to a gene. As DNA, the CDR3 is TGTGCCAGCAGCTTAGTTGGGACAGGGCGGACTGAAAAAGCTTTCTTT. Translated, it gives CASSLVGTGRTEKAFF.

This chain connects TRBV18 to TRBJ2-3, with a possible D match to TRBD2 (6 bases). Trimming took off 6 bases at V and 2 bases at J, with 12 bases between the two ends. The CDR3 sequence is 14 residues long. Germline V gene lookup returns CDR1 KGHSH and CDR2 LQKENI. DNA for the CDR3: TGTGCCAGCTCTTCGGGACTTACCACAGATACGCAGTATTTT. Amino acid sequence: CASSSGLTTDTQYF. The whole variable domain, filled in from reference TRBV18 and TRBJ2-3, reads NAGVMQNPRHLVRRRGQEARLRCSPMKGHSHVYWYRQLPEEGLKFMVYLQKENIIDESGMPKERFSAEFPKEGPSILRIQQVVRGDSAAYFCASSSGLTTDTQYFGPGTRLTVL.

This clone was counted between two and nine times. The genes are TRBV7-9 and TRBJ2-7; TRBD2 matches at 10 bases. The length of the CDR3 is 19 residues. The ends lost 5 bases at V and 3 bases at J; junction bases unmatched: 19. Germline V gene sequence: CDR1 SEHNR, CDR2 FQNEAQ (reference sequence). The CDR3 reads CASSTRQKSSGGSNYEQYF. Written as DNA, the CDR3 is TGTGCCAGCAGCACCCGACAGAAATCTAGCGGGGGCAGTAACTACGAGCAGTACTTC.

This chain connects TRBV28 to TRBJ2-1, with TRBD1 matching over 7 bases. The V gene's germline CDR1 is MDHEN and CDR2 SYDVKM. V shed 1 base, J shed 6 bases, and the junction held 6 bases outside the gene matches. The CDR3 sequence is 15 residues long. CDR3 region: CASSLYRDRFNEQFF. The CDR3 DNA sequence: TGTGCCAGCAGTTTATACCGGGACAGATTCAATGAGCAGTTCTTC.

The V gene is TRBV28, the J gene TRBJ2-3, with 10 bases aligning to TRBD2. The germline CDR1 and CDR2 sequences are MDHEN and SYDVKM. This CDR3 spans 15 amino acids. The junction had 0 bases not matched to a gene; V was cut back by 3 bases and J by 0 bases. CDR3 in DNA: TGTGCCAGCAGTTTGACTAGCGGGAGCACAGATACGCAGTATTTT. As protein: CASSLTSGSTDTQYF.

V and J are TRBV19 and TRBJ1-4; 8 bases map to TRBD1. The germline CDR1 and CDR2 sequences are LNHDA and SQIVND (reference sequence). There are 14 residues in the CDR3. After removal of 7 bases from V and 7 bases from J, the junction contained 8 bases not matched to a gene. This chain's CDR3 is CASTPTGGSEKLFF. The DNA for the CDR3 is TGTGCCAGTACCCCAACAGGGGGGAGTGAAAAACTGTTTTTT. Variable domain in full (rest from reference TRBV19 and TRBJ1-4): DGGITQSPKYLFRKEGQNVTLSCEQNLNHDAMYWYRQDPGQGLRLIYYSQIVNDFQKGDIAEGYSVSREKKESFPLTVTSAQKNPTAFYLCASTPTGGSEKLFFGSGTQLSVL.

About this clone itself: Other DNA sequences from this sample encode an identical CDR3 as well. V usage is TRBV28 and J usage is TRBJ1-2, with 10 bases aligning to TRBD1. V gave up 4 bases and J gave up 4 bases; unmatched junction bases: 3. Per the germline V gene, CDR1 is MDHEN and CDR2 is SYDVKM. The CDR3 extends over 14 amino acids. The CDR3 DNA sequence: TGTGCCAGCAGTTCGGGACAGGGGAGCTATGGCTACACCTTC. It is translated as CASSSGQGSYGYTF.

This clone is a singleton in its sample. The V call is TRBV25-1, the J call TRBJ2-5, with TRBD1 identical over 11 bases. Germline V gives CDR1 MGHDK, CDR2 SYGVNS. The CDR3 runs 14 residues. V shed 4 bases and J 10 bases; nucleotides not matched to a gene: 8. DNA for the CDR3: TGTGCCAGCAGTGTAGGGACAGGGGGAGGGGTCCAGTACTTC. It codes for CASSVGTGGGVQYF.

The V call is TRBV13, the J call TRBJ1-2; D possibly corresponds to TRBD1 (6 bases). The CDR3 has 13 amino acids. Germline values: CDR1 PRHDT, CDR2 FYEKMQ (reference sequence). The V end was cut by 7 bases, the J end by 5 bases, with 14 bases between. CDR3 in amino acids: CASTSSTGYGYTF. In nucleotides, the CDR3 is TGTGCCAGCACTTCCAGTACAGGGTATGGCTACACCTTC.

The V gene is TRBV27, the J gene TRBJ2-1; TRBD2 matches 7 bases. CDR3 length equals 16 residues. Unmatched junction bases numbered 9, after V lost 3 bases and J lost 4 bases. Germline V gene lookup returns CDR1 MNHEY and CDR2 SMNVEV (reference sequence). Here the CDR3 reads CASSFFGGSSYNEQFF. In DNA, the CDR3 is TGTGCCAGCAGTTTTTTCGGCGGGAGTTCTTACAATGAGCAGTTCTTC.